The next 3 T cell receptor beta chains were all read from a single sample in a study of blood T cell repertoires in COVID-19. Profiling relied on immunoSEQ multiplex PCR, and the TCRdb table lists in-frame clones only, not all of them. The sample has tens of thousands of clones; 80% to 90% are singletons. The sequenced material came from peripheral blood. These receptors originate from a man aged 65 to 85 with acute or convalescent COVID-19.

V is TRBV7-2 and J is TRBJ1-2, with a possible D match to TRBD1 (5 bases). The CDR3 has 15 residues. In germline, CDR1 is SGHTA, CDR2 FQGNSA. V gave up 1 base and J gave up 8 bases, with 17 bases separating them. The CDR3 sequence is CASSLGGRGYDGYTF. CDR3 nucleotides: TGTGCCAGCAGCTTAGGCGGACGGGGGTACGACGGCTACACCTTC.

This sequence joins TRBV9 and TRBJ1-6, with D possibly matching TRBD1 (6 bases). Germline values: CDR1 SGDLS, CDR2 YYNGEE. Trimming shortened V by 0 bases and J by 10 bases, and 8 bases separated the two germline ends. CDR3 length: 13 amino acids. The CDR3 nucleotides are TGTGCCAGCAGCGTAGGAGGGGGATCACCCCTCCACTTT. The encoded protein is CASSVGGGSPLHF.

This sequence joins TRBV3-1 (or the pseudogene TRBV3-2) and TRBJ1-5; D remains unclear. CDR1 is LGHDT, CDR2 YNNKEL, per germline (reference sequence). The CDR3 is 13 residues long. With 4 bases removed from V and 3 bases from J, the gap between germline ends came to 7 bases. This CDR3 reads CASSPVLNQPQHF. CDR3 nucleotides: TGTGCCAGCAGCCCGGTGCTCAATCAGCCCCAGCATTTT.